The rows below give T cell receptor beta chains drawn from one sample of a study of shared clonotypes between healthy human individuals. Sequenced by immunoSEQ multiplex PCR; TCRdb stores in-frame clones only, minus some. The sample yields about 1,800,000 clones, about 94% seen once. The specimen sequenced was naive CD8+ T cells sorted from blood. These receptors originate from a man between 18 and 29 years old in good health. Both conserved end residues are part of each CDR3. Fields, in order: CDR3 DNA, CDR3 protein, J gene, V gene, clone size, D gene. A D gene is named only where the DNA matches it firmly. A row's size may be missing; if present it is once, few, many or a size class.

TGTGCCAGCAGCGCGGGACCATACAATGAGCAGTTCTTC	CASSAGPYNEQFF	TRBJ2-1	TRBV7-6	NA	NA
TGTGCCAGCAGAGGCTTGTTCGTGGCCACTGAAGCTTTCTTT	CASRGLFVATEAFF	TRBJ1-1	TRBV6-1	NA	NA
TGTGCCAGCAGCCCGAAGGACCGAACCTACGAGCAGTACTTC	CASSPKDRTYEQYF	TRBJ2-7	TRBV7-9	NA	NA
TGTGCCAGCAGCCAAGGACTAGCGTTCTACGAGCAGTACTTC	CASSQGLAFYEQYF	TRBJ2-7	TRBV7-2	NA	TRBD2
TGTGCCAGCAGCCCCAATCTGAGACAGGGATTTAATTCACCCCTCCACTTT	CASSPNLRQGFNSPLHF	TRBJ1-6	TRBV5-6	NA	TRBD1
TGTGCCAGCAGCCAAGATATTGGCACCGGGGAGCTGTTTTTT	CASSQDIGTGELFF	TRBJ2-2	TRBV14	once	NA
TGTGCCTGGAGTGGTGGCCGAACCTACGAGCAGTACTTC	CAWSGGRTYEQYF	TRBJ2-7	TRBV30	NA	NA
TGTGCCAGCAGTAGGACTAGCGGTTCCTACGAGCAGTACTTC	CASSRTSGSYEQYF	TRBJ2-7	TRBV5-6	NA	TRBD2
TGTGCCAGCAGTCTCATGGGCACAGATACGCAGTATTTT	CASSLMGTDTQYF	TRBJ2-3	TRBV27	NA	NA
TGCGCCATCACAAAAGAAGGGGGGTCGGCCCTCAATGAGCAGTTCTTC	CAITKEGGSALNEQFF	TRBJ2-1	TRBV10-1	NA	NA
TGTGCCAGCAGTGAAATTGCGTTGGTACAGGCCAGATTTAAAGAGACCCAGTACTTC	CASSEIALVQARFKETQYF	TRBJ2-5	TRBV2	NA	NA
TGTGCCAGCAGCCTCCTAGCGGGCACAGATACGCAGTATTTT	CASSLLAGTDTQYF	TRBJ2-3	TRBV11-2	NA	TRBD2
TGTGCCAGCAGCTATTTACAGAACCCCCATGAGACCCAGTACTTC	CASSYLQNPHETQYF	TRBJ2-5	TRBV7-9	NA	NA
TGTGCCAGCAGCTTCTCGGGAAACACCGGGGAGCTGTTTTTT	CASSFSGNTGELFF	TRBJ2-2	TRBV11-2	NA	NA
TGTGCCAGCAGTTTACGGGGGGCAGATACGCAGTATTTT	CASSLRGADTQYF	TRBJ2-3	TRBV6-5	NA	TRBD2
TGTGCCAGCAGTTTCCTGACAGGGGGCCACACCGGGGAGCTGTTTTTT	CASSFLTGGHTGELFF	TRBJ2-2	TRBV27	NA	TRBD1
TGTGCCAGCTACGGACATCCCTCCTACGAGCAGTACTTC	CASYGHPSYEQYF	TRBJ2-7	TRBV2	once	NA
TGTGCCAGCAGCTCCGGTTGGCTGGTTCACCGAGATACGCAGTATTTT	CASSSGWLVHRDTQYF	TRBJ2-3	TRBV7-9	NA	NA
TGTGCCAGCAGTTGGACAGGGGGGGCAAATCAGCCCCAGCATTTT	CASSWTGGANQPQHF	TRBJ1-5	TRBV28	NA	TRBD1
TGTGCCAGCTCCCCCGGGACAGTGCTCTACGAGCAGTACTTC	CASSPGTVLYEQYF	TRBJ2-7	TRBV27	once	TRBD1
TGTGCCAGCAGTGAAGCAGCTAACTACGAGCAGTACTTC	CASSEAANYEQYF	TRBJ2-7	TRBV6-1	NA	NA
TGTGCCAGCAGTTACTTGGAGGTCCTTGGGGAGACCCAGTACTTC	CASSYLEVLGETQYF	TRBJ2-5	TRBV6-6	NA	NA
TGCGCCAGCAGCCAAAGGCAGGGTACAGATACGCAGTATTTT	CASSQRQGTDTQYF	TRBJ2-3	TRBV4-1	NA	NA
TGCGCCAGCAGCTTGGACCGGAACTACTACTATGGCTACACCTTC	CASSLDRNYYYGYTF	TRBJ1-2	TRBV5-1	NA	NA
TGTGCCAGCGGGGACAGGGATTATGGCTACACCTTC	CASGDRDYGYTF	TRBJ1-2	TRBV7-9	NA	TRBD1
TGTGCCAGCGGGAACATTACACGTTCACCCCTCCACTTT	CASGNITRSPLHF	TRBJ1-6	TRBV2	NA	NA
TGCGCCAGCAGCTCGACAGGGGGCGAGTACAATGAGCAGTTCTTC	CASSSTGGEYNEQFF	TRBJ2-1	TRBV5-1	NA	TRBD1
TGTGCCAGCAGCCGTGGCCCAGGGGACGGGAGCCATGAGCAGTTCTTC	CASSRGPGDGSHEQFF	TRBJ2-1	TRBV7-2	NA	NA
TGTGCCAGCACGGACAGGGCTGGGGCCAACGTCCTGACTTTC	CASTDRAGANVLTF	TRBJ2-6	TRBV27	NA	TRBD1
TGTGCCAGCAGGCCCGGGACTCCTAGCTCCTACAATGAGCAGTTCTTC	CASRPGTPSSYNEQFF	TRBJ2-1	TRBV2	NA	NA
TGTGCCAGCAGTTACTCCGTTGAGACCCAGTACTTC	CASSYSVETQYF	TRBJ2-5	TRBV6-6	NA	NA
TGCGCCAGCAGCCGGGGAGATACGCAGTATTTT	CASSRGDTQYF	TRBJ2-3	TRBV4-1	NA	NA
TGTGCCAGCAGCCCCGGACAGGGTACGGCTGAAGCTTTCTTT	CASSPGQGTAEAFF	TRBJ1-1	TRBV13	NA	TRBD1
TGTGCCAGCAGCGTAGGCGTTGGGGCCTATGGCTACACCTTC	CASSVGVGAYGYTF	TRBJ1-2	TRBV9	NA	NA
TGCGCCAGCAGCCAGGACAGGGAGAATGGAAACACCATATATTTT	CASSQDRENGNTIYF	TRBJ1-3	TRBV4-1	NA	TRBD1
TGTGCCAGCAGTCCACAGGGGGTTGAGAGCAATCAGCCCCAGCATTTT	CASSPQGVESNQPQHF	TRBJ1-5	TRBV27	NA	TRBD1
TGCGCCAGCAGCCCGGAAGGGGGGAGGACCTCTAACTATGGCTACACCTTC	CASSPEGGRTSNYGYTF	TRBJ1-2	TRBV5-1	NA	NA
TGTGCCTGGAGCGAAAGGACTGCATACTACACCTTC	CAWSERTAYYTF	TRBJ1-2	TRBV30	NA	NA
TGTGCCAGCAGTGATTTGGGGGCTTACAACACTGAAGCTTTCTTT	CASSDLGAYNTEAFF	TRBJ1-1	TRBV7-9	NA	NA
TGTGCCAGCAGTTACATACTACAGGGGCCCTACAATGAGCAGTTCTTC	CASSYILQGPYNEQFF	TRBJ2-1	TRBV6-5	NA	TRBD1
TGCGCCAGCAGCTTGGCCGAGCTCGCCTACGAGCAGTACTTC	CASSLAELAYEQYF	TRBJ2-7	TRBV5-1	NA	NA
TGTGCCAGCAGTGAATACGGGGCCGGCCGGGCCTTC	CASSEYGAGRAF	TRBJ1-2	TRBV25-1	NA	NA
TGCGCCAGCAGCCAAGATCAGGCGATGAATGAAAAACTGTTTTTT	CASSQDQAMNEKLFF	TRBJ1-4	TRBV4-1	NA	NA
TGTGCCAGCAGTCTCACAGGGAGCTCCTACAATGAGCAGTTCTTC	CASSLTGSSYNEQFF	TRBJ2-1	TRBV11-2	NA	NA
TGCGCCAGCAGTGAGTTCGGGAGGGGAGACACCGGGGAGCTGTTTTTT	CASSEFGRGDTGELFF	TRBJ2-2	TRBV10-2	NA	TRBD2
TGCGCCAGCAGCCTAGGAGGTCCTCGCACAGATACGCAGTATTTT	CASSLGGPRTDTQYF	TRBJ2-3	TRBV4-3	NA	NA
TGCGCCAGCAGCCATGGGGGGGCCGGGACTACCACATACGAGCAGTACTTC	CASSHGGAGTTTYEQYF	TRBJ2-7	TRBV4-1	NA	NA
TGTGCCAGCAGCTCAACGACAGACGGCATCCTATCCTACGAGCAGTACTTC	CASSSTTDGILSYEQYF	TRBJ2-7	TRBV7-9	NA	NA
TGTGCCAGCAGTGAAAGGACAGGGGGCGCGAGTGAGCAGTTCTTC	CASSERTGGASEQFF	TRBJ2-1	TRBV2	NA	TRBD1
TGTGCCAGCAGTTTAACCCGGGACAGCCTTTTTCTCGAGCAGTACTTC	CASSLTRDSLFLEQYF	TRBJ2-7	TRBV27	NA	TRBD1
TGTGCCAGCAGCTTGGAATACCAAGAGACCCAGTACTTC	CASSLEYQETQYF	TRBJ2-5	TRBV5-5	NA	NA
TGTGCCAGCAGCTTGGTGGGGAGCTATGGCTACACCTTC	CASSLVGSYGYTF	TRBJ1-2	TRBV5-6	NA	NA
TGTGCCACCAGCAGAGGAGGGGAACAAGAGACCCAGTACTTC	CATSRGGEQETQYF	TRBJ2-5	TRBV15	NA	NA
TGCGCCAGCAGCCCAGACCCCTCAGGGGCTAACTATGGCTACACCTTC	CASSPDPSGANYGYTF	TRBJ1-2	TRBV5-1	NA	NA
TGTGCCAGCAGTCCCCATTTCGGAGGGACCGATCAGCCCCAGCATTTT	CASSPHFGGTDQPQHF	TRBJ1-5	TRBV27	NA	NA
TGTGCCAGCACCATACGGGGCAGAATAAACACCGGGGAGCTGTTTTTT	CASTIRGRINTGELFF	TRBJ2-2	TRBV21-1	few	NA
TGCGCCAGCAGCTTACTAGCGGGGGGTTACACAGATACGCAGTATTTT	CASSLLAGGYTDTQYF	TRBJ2-3	TRBV5-1	NA	TRBD2
TGTGCCAGTAGTCTCCCAGGACAGTCGCCTGAAGCTTTCTTT	CASSLPGQSPEAFF	TRBJ1-1	TRBV19	NA	NA
TGTGCCAGCAGTTACGGACAGGGGGTTTTCGCTTTCTTT	CASSYGQGVFAFF	TRBJ1-1	TRBV6-6	NA	TRBD1